This paragraph reports one TCR beta chain. The antigen is unknown. The V gene lost 6 bases and the J gene lost 2 bases, with 10 bases spanning the gap. Germline V lookup: CDR1 ENHRY, CDR2 SYGVKD. The CDR3 is 13 amino acids. This sample was included in a study of T cell responses to AZD1222 COVID-19 vaccine. General study results and limits: Only a handful of AZD1222 recipients tested seropositive at baseline. Repertoire sampling happened only post peak T cell response.

Here immunoSEQ multiplex PCR was the method, and the copy in TCRdb shows in-frame clones only, minus some. The data contain about 100,000 clones, around nine tenths of them singletons. The rearrangement uses TRBV10-3 and TRBJ1-1, with D possibly matching TRBD1 (5 bases). The receptor's source is an adult in good health. Specimen: peripheral blood, collected on day 0 of AZD1222 vaccination. The CDR3: CAISPTENTEAFF. The DNA of the CDR3 is TGTGCCATCAGCCCGACAGAAAACACTGAAGCTTTCTTT.